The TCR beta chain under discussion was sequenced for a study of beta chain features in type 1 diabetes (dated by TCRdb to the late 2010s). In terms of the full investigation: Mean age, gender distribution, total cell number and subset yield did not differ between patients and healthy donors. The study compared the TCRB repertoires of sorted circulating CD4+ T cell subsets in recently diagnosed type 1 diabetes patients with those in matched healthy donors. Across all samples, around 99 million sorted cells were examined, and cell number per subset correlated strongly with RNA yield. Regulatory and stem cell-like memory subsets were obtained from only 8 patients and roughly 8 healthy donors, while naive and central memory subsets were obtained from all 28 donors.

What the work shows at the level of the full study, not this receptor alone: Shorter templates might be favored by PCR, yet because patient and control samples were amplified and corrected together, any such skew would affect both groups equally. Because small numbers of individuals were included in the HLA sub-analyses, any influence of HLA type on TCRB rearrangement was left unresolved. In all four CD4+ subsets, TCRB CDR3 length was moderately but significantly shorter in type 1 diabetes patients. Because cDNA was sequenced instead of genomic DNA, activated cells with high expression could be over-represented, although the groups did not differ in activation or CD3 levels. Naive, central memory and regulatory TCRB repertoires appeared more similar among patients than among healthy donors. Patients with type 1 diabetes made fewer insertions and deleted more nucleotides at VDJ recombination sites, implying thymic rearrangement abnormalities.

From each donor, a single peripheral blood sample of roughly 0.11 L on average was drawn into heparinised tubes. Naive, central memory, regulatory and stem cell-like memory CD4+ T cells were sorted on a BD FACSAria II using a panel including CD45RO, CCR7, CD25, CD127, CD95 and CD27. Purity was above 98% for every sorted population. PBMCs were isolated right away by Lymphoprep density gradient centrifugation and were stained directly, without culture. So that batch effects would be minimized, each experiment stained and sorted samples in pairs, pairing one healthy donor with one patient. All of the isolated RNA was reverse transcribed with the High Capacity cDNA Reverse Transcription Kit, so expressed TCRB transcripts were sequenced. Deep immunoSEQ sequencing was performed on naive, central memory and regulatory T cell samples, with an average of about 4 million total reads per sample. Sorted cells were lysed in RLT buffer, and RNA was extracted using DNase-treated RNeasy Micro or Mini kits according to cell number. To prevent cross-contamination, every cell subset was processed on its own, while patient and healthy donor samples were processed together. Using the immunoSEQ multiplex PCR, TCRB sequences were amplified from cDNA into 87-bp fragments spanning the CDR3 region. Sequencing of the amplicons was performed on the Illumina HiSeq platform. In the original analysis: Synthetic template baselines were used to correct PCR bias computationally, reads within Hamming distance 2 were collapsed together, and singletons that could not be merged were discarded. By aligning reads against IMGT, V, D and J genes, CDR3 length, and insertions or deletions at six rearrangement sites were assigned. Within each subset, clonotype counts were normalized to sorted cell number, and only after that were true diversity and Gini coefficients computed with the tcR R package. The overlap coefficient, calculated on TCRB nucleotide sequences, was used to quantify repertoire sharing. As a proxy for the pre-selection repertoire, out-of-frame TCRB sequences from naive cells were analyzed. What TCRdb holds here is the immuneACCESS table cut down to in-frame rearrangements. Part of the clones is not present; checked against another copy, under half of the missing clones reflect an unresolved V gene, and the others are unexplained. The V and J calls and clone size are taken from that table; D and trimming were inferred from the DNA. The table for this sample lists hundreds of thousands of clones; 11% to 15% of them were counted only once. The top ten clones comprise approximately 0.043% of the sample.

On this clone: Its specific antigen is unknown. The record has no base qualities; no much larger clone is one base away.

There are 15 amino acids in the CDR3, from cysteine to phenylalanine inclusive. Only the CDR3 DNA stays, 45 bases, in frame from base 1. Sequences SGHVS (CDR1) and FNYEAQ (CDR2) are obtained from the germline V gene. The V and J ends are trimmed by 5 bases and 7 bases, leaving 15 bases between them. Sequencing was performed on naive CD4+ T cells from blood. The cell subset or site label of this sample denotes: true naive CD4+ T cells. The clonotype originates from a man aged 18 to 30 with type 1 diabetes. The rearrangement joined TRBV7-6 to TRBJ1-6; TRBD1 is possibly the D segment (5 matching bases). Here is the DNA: TGTGCCAGCAGCCCACTGGGACGGGAGAATTCACCCCTCCACTTT. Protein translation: CASSPLGRENSPLHF.